This T cell receptor (beta chain) was obtained from a study of blood T cell repertoires in COVID-19. V lost 1 base, J lost 2 bases, and 16 bases lay in between. Germline assignment: CDR1 LGHNA and CDR2 YNFKEQ. The CDR3 is 17 residues long. Here immunoSEQ multiplex PCR was the method, and the copy in TCRdb shows in-frame clones only, minus some. Here the sample spans fewer than 250,000 clones, about 90% being singletons. The origin of this receptor is a man aged 55 to 70 with COVID-19, enrolled during active disease. The sequencing input was peripheral blood. The chain recombines TRBV4-2 with TRBJ2-3; unclear D gene. Here the CDR3 DNA reads TGTGCCAGCAGCCAAGTGCGGCTAAGGAATTACACAGATACGCAGTATTTT. Protein product: CASSQVRLRNYTDTQYF.